This TCR beta chain was recovered during a study of radiation and T cells in renal cell carcinoma. The study, taken as a whole, reports: From baseline, blood top tumor clonotypes peaked at 2 weeks post-radiation.

The assay was immunoSEQ multiplex PCR, and TCRdb's table has in-frame clones only and misses some. The sample contains more than 150,000 clones, around 90% of which appear only once. Regarding time point: blood 2 weeks post-SBRT. Treatment: 15 Gy SBRT to primary tumor, nephrectomy 4 weeks later. The patient's renal cell carcinoma had clear cell pathology. This clone has only a few counts. What it binds is unknown. The specimen was blood, collected from a patient whose treatment included radiotherapy and nephrectomy. The receptor's source is a woman aged 50 to 60 with renal cell carcinoma.

The CDR3 here is CASSWRGTGDTEAFF. The CDR3 DNA follows: TGCGCCAGCAGCTGGAGGGGCACCGGGGACACTGAAGCTTTCTTT. The V call is TRBV5-1, the J call TRBJ1-1, with D maybe TRBD1 (5 bases). The CDR3 consists of 15 residues. V was pared by 3 bases and J by 3 bases, with 15 bases between. Germline V gene sequence: CDR1 SGHRS, CDR2 YFSETQ.